The 32 T cell receptor beta chains given below trace back to one sample, sequenced in a study of cytomegalovirus exposure and HLA in healthy donors. The study ran its PCR with 60 Vbeta and 13 Jbeta primers. TCRdb keeps only in-frame clones here, not all; method: immunoSEQ multiplex PCR. The sample consists of under 200,000 clones, roughly 75% of them appearing once. Sequenced material: PBMCs. The receptor source for this set is a man aged 40-55 years in good health and CMV-seronegative.

This clone was observed a single time. J is TRBJ2-7 and V is TRBV7-9, with 8 bases that match TRBD1. Germline assignment: CDR1 SEHNR and CDR2 FQNEAQ (reference sequence). V gave up 1 base and J gave up 3 bases; unmatched junction bases: 11. This CDR3 is built from 17 residues. The CDR3 sequence is CASSLETGAYRGYEQYF. The CDR3 nucleotides are TGTGCCAGCAGCTTAGAGACAGGGGCTTATCGAGGCTACGAGCAGTACTTC.

V usage is TRBV10-3 and J usage is TRBJ2-3, with 13 nucleotides matching TRBD2. The CDR3 is 21 amino acids. With V trimmed by 0 bases and J by 2 bases, 14 bases remained unmatched. Germline CDR1 ENHRY, CDR2 SYGVKD. CDR3 loop: CAISESPSGLAGEGHTDTQYF. The CDR3 DNA is TGTGCCATCAGTGAGTCCCCCTCAGGACTAGCGGGAGAGGGCCACACAGATACGCAGTATTTT.

Note on this clone: In the same sample, other DNA sequences code for this CDR3. V usage is TRBV5-6 and J usage is TRBJ1-1; 10 positions match TRBD1. CDR3 length: 14 amino acids. CDR1 SGHDT and CDR2 YYEEEE come from the germline V gene. V was pared by 4 bases and J by 5 bases, with 5 bases of the junction left unmatched. The CDR3 loop reads CASSGDRGWTEAFF. CDR3 nucleotide sequence: TGTGCCAGCAGCGGGGACAGGGGATGGACTGAAGCTTTCTTT.

The chain uses TRBV14 and TRBJ2-5; unclear D gene. The CDR3 is 15 residues long. Germline values: CDR1 SGHDN, CDR2 FVKESK. V was pared by 3 bases and J by 2 bases, with 13 bases between. Written as DNA, the CDR3 is TGTGCCAGCAGCCAGACCCTCTTACAGCAAGAGACCCAGTACTTC. Its protein is CASSQTLLQQETQYF.

This rearrangement joins TRBV7-2 to TRBJ1-2; 11 nucleotides agree with TRBD1. CDR3 size: 14 residues. Germline lookup yields CDR1 SGHTA and CDR2 FQGNSA. The trim removed 4 bases at V and 7 bases at J, leaving 5 bases unmatched. CDR3 DNA sequence: TGTGCCAGCAGCTCTTGGACAGGGGGCTCTGGCTACACCTTC. Translated, it gives CASSSWTGGSGYTF.

The chain carries TRBV5-4 and TRBJ2-7; 14 nucleotides align to TRBD2. The germline CDR1 and CDR2 sequences are SGHNT and YYREEE (reference sequence). With 3 bases clipped from V and 4 bases from J, the junction kept 6 bases outside the gene matches. The CDR3 extends over 16 amino acids. CDR3 amino acids: CASSSMTSGRAYEQYF. Here the CDR3 DNA reads TGTGCCAGCAGCTCTATGACTAGCGGGAGGGCTTACGAGCAGTACTTC.

The chain employs TRBV7-9 and TRBJ2-5; a possible D gene is TRBD2 (7 bases). Germline loops: CDR1 SEHNR, CDR2 FQNEAQ (reference sequence). Trimming shortened V by 5 bases and J by 5 bases, and 18 bases separated the two germline ends. The CDR3 extends over 15 amino acids. CDR3 bases: TGTGCCAGCAGCCAGGGGAGGGCCTCGTGGGAGACCCAGTACTTC. Its protein is CASSQGRASWETQYF. The complete variable domain, with remaining parts taken from reference TRBV7-9 and TRBJ2-5, reads DTGVSQNPRHKITKRGQNVTFRCDPISEHNRLYWYRQTLGQGPEFLTYFQNEAQLEKSRLLSDRFSAERPKGSFSTLEIQRTEQGDSAMYLCASSQGRASWETQYFGPGTRLLVL.

V gene TRBV6-1 combines with J gene TRBJ2-7; D is unresolved. The CDR3 sequence is 13 residues long. Trimming left V 4 bases short and J 2 bases short, with 9 bases between. Germline CDR1 and CDR2: MNHNS and SASEGT. The CDR3 loop is CASSGARAYEQYF. The CDR3 DNA reads as TGTGCCAGCAGTGGGGCCAGAGCCTACGAGCAGTACTTC.

The sample holds one count of this clone. The DNA is left out, because the CDR3 cannot be placed on it with certainty; the CDR3 is given as TCRdb lists it. The rearrangement joins TRBV2 to TRBJ1-2. From its first to its last residue, the CDR3 has 13 amino acids. The germline V gene encodes CDR1 SNHLY and CDR2 FYNNEI. Here the CDR3 reads CASRFVIVGPGTF.

This clone was seen more than once but under ten times. Distinct nucleotide sequences in the sample also encode this CDR3. V usage is TRBV6-6 and J usage is TRBJ1-1; 8 bases align to TRBD1. CDR1 is MNHNY, CDR2 SVGAGI, per germline (reference sequence). The length of the CDR3 is 14 residues. Trimming at V came to 6 bases and at J to 0 bases, leaving 3 bases not matched to a gene. CDR3 sequence: CASSPDRVNTEAFF. The CDR3 DNA sequence: TGTGCCAGCAGCCCGGACAGGGTGAACACTGAAGCTTTCTTT.

The chain uses TRBV10-2 and TRBJ2-7; the match to TRBD1 covers 9 bases. The CDR3 runs 18 residues. CDR1 WSHSY and CDR2 SAAADI come from the germline V gene. The J segment lost 4 bases and the V segment lost 2 bases, leaving 15 bases of the junction unmatched. The CDR3 bases are TGCGCCAGCAGTGAGGGTGGGATCGGGACAGGGTCTTTGTACGAGCAGTACTTC. It translates to CASSEGGIGTGSLYEQYF.

This chain connects TRBV7-3 to TRBJ2-1; 10 bases agree with TRBD2. The CDR3 extends over 15 amino acids. The V segment lost 0 bases and the J segment 8 bases; nucleotides outside the gene matches: 4. Germline V gene sequence: CDR1 SGHTA, CDR2 FQGTGA. The CDR3 protein is CASSLTGLAGDEQFF. The CDR3 DNA reads as TGTGCCAGCAGCTTAACGGGGCTAGCGGGGGATGAGCAGTTCTTC.

The V and J genes are TRBV5-6 and TRBJ1-6; 9 positions match TRBD1. The CDR3 length is 15 residues. Germline V gives CDR1 SGHDT, CDR2 YYEEEE. Losses at the gene ends were 4 bases for V and 8 bases for J; bases not matched to a gene: 7. The CDR3 reads CASSGGTGKDSPLHF. In DNA form, the CDR3 reads TGTGCCAGCAGCGGCGGGACAGGGAAAGATTCACCCCTCCACTTT. The variable domain in full, with the rest retrieved from reference TRBV5-6 and TRBJ1-6, is DAGVTQSPTHLIKTRGQQVTLRCSPKSGHDTVSWYQQALGQGPQFIFQYYEEEERQRGNFPDRFSGHQFPNYSSELNVNALLLGDSALYLCASSGGTGKDSPLHFGNGTRLTVT.

The chain couples TRBV27 to TRBJ2-7, with 12 bases that match TRBD1. The germline V gene encodes CDR1 MNHEY and CDR2 SMNVEV (reference sequence). The junction had 4 bases not matched to a gene; V was cut back by 4 bases and J by 6 bases. This CDR3 comprises 14 residues. CDR3 nucleotides: TGTGCCAGCAGTTGGGGACAGGGGGCGGGCGAGCAGTACTTC. Its translation: CASSWGQGAGEQYF.

The chain joins TRBV5-1 to TRBJ2-1; 8 bases map to TRBD1. Looked up from germline, CDR1 is SGHRS and CDR2 is YFSETQ. The CDR3 totals 16 residues. Trimming at V came to 3 bases and at J to 2 bases, leaving 7 bases not matched to a gene. The CDR3 loop is CASSSTSGQAYNEQFF. DNA of the CDR3: TGCGCCAGCAGCTCGACATCGGGACAGGCCTACAATGAGCAGTTCTTC.

This clone was counted between two and nine times. This rearrangement joins TRBV10-2 to TRBJ1-1, with 10 bases identical to TRBD1. This CDR3 has 13 residues. Per the germline V gene, CDR1 is WSHSY and CDR2 is SAAADI. V lost 7 bases and J lost 6; bases outside the gene matches: 5. CDR3 bases: TGCGCCAGCATTGGGGACAGGGGACCTGAAGCTTTCTTT. Translated: CASIGDRGPEAFF.

DNA for the CDR3: TGTGCCAGCAGCTTCGACAGGAGCTCTGGAAACACCATATATTTT. It encodes CASSFDRSSGNTIYF. The chain employs TRBV7-2 and TRBJ1-3, with a weak D call TRBD1 (6 bases). Germline CDR1 and CDR2: SGHTA and FQGNSA. CDR3 length: 15 residues. Between the trimmed V and J ends, which lost 3 bases and 0 bases, there was a span of 9 bases.

The gene calls are TRBV7-9 and TRBJ2-5; the match to TRBD2 covers 9 bases. The J call may be incorrect, as the DNA end agrees better with TRBJ2-7. CDR3 length equals 16 residues. The germline V gene has CDR1 SEHNR and CDR2 FQNEAQ (reference sequence). CDR3 protein: CASSSPPGLAPYEQYF. DNA of the CDR3: TGTGCCAGCAGCTCCCCCCCGGGACTAGCACCTTACGAGCAGTACTTC.

This chain joins TRBV5-1 and TRBJ1-2; weak D call: TRBD1 (6 bases). Trimming stripped 6 bases from V and 7 bases from J, with 19 bases between. Per germline, CDR1 SGHRS and CDR2 YFSETQ. This CDR3 region has 14 residues. CDR3 coding DNA: TGCGCCAGCACCGTTCTGGGGGGGGGCATTGGCTACACCTTC. Protein: CASTVLGGGIGYTF.

This clone came up once. The chain combines TRBV10-3 with TRBJ2-1, with unresolved D. The CDR3 is made up of 12 amino acids. Germline V gene lookup returns CDR1 ENHRY and CDR2 SYGVKD. Trimming took 4 bases from V and 9 from J, leaving 10 bases between them. In DNA, the CDR3 is TGTGCCATCAGTGCGGGTTTAAGTGAGCAGTTCTTC. It encodes CAISAGLSEQFF.

This clone was recorded a few times. The chain carries TRBV30 and TRBJ2-5; possible D gene TRBD1, 7 bases. V was pared by 3 bases and J by 5 bases, with 13 bases between. This CDR3 is built from 13 residues. CDR1 and CDR2 from the germline V gene are GTSNPN and SVGIG (reference sequence). The chain's CDR3 is CAWSPTGRETQYF. The CDR3 DNA is TGTGCCTGGAGCCCGACAGGGAGGGAGACCCAGTACTTC.

The rearrangement joins TRBV4-2 to TRBJ2-1; D remains unclear. Germline V gives CDR1 LGHNA, CDR2 YNFKEQ. Trimming removed 1 base at V and 6 bases at J, with 7 bases between. The CDR3 contains 13 residues. The CDR3 DNA reads TGTGCCAGCAGCCAAGGATGGGCCAATGAGCAGTTCTTC. This codes for CASSQGWANEQFF.

This rearrangement joins TRBV27 to TRBJ2-7; no firm D call. Per the germline V gene, CDR1 is MNHEY and CDR2 is SMNVEV (reference sequence). This CDR3 is built from 16 residues. V was pared by 0 bases and J by 5 bases, with 17 bases between. Here the CDR3 reads CASSLSPSGLVHEQYF. Here the CDR3 DNA reads TGTGCCAGCAGTTTATCCCCCTCCGGGTTAGTGCACGAGCAGTACTTC.

The CDR3 spells CASTGTLYGYTF. CDR3 DNA: TGTGCCAGCACAGGAACCCTCTATGGCTACACCTTC. J is TRBJ1-2 and V is TRBV2, with unresolved D. Germline values: CDR1 SNHLY, CDR2 FYNNEI. The V end was cut by 7 bases, the J end by 4 bases, with 10 bases between. The CDR3 extends over 12 amino acids.

The chain's CDR3 is CATSRDAGLVQPQHF. The CDR3 nucleotides are TGTGCCACCAGCAGAGATGCGGGCCTTGTCCAACCCCAGCATTTT. This sequence joins TRBV15 and TRBJ1-5; D uncertain. In germline, CDR1 is LNHNV, CDR2 YYDKDF (reference sequence). V lost 0 bases to trimming and J lost 10 bases, with 16 bases between them. There are 15 residues in the CDR3.

The rearrangement joins TRBV7-9 to TRBJ1-2; the D gene is possibly TRBD1 (6 bases). The CDR3 is made up of 14 amino acids. Germline loops: CDR1 SEHNR, CDR2 FQNEAQ (reference sequence). Trimming took off 5 bases at V and 5 bases at J, with 15 bases between the two ends. The CDR3 sequence: CASSQGPSRYGYTF. Written as DNA, the CDR3 is TGTGCCAGCAGCCAGGGGCCCTCGAGGTATGGCTACACCTTC.

About this clone itself: Other DNA sequences from this sample encode an identical CDR3 as well. The chain combines TRBV2 with TRBJ1-1; D not certain. This CDR3 is 13 amino acids long. Trimming pared 3 bases from V and 5 bases from J, leaving 10 bases between. From germline, CDR1 is SNHLY and CDR2 FYNNEI. The CDR3 DNA sequence: TGTGCCAGCAGTGAGCGGGGTGGAACTGAAGCTTTCTTT. Translating gives CASSERGGTEAFF.

This clone was detected only once. This chain links TRBV5-5 with TRBJ1-5, with TRBD1 as a possible D gene (5 bases). Germline CDR1 reads SGHKS; CDR2 reads YYEKEE (reference sequence). The length of the CDR3 is 13 residues. Trimming left V 1 base short and J 8 bases short, with 10 bases between. CDR3: CASSLMWGEPQHF. In DNA form, the CDR3 reads TGTGCCAGCAGCTTGATGTGGGGGGAGCCCCAGCATTTT.

The chain has TRBV11-2 and TRBJ2-3; 7 positions match TRBD2. J was trimmed by 8 bases and V by 1 base; bases with no gene match: 3. In germline, CDR1 is SGHAT, CDR2 FQNNGV. This CDR3 region has 13 residues. Here the CDR3 reads CASSLAGGPTQYF. DNA for the CDR3: TGTGCCAGCAGCTTAGCGGGAGGACCTACGCAGTATTTT.

V and J are TRBV19 and TRBJ2-2; 14 bases fit TRBD2. V trimming: 3 bases; J trimming: 5 bases; junction bases outside the gene matches: 5. Germline CDR1 reads LNHDA; CDR2 reads SQIVND (reference sequence). This CDR3 is built from 17 residues. The CDR3 DNA reads as TGTGCCAGTAGTATGGGGACTAGCGGGAGCGGGACCGGGGAGCTGTTTTTT. Translated: CASSMGTSGSGTGELFF.

The chain uses TRBV30 and TRBJ1-4; D possibly corresponds to TRBD1 (5 bases). V gave up 4 bases and J gave up 8 bases, with 11 bases separating them. Germline V gene data show CDR1 as GTSNPN and CDR2 as SVGIG (reference sequence). The CDR3 runs 12 residues. The CDR3, as DNA: TGTGCCTGGACCGCCGGGGGAGAAAAACTGTTTTTT. The encoded protein is CAWTAGGEKLFF. Full variable domain (missing parts from reference TRBV30 and TRBJ1-4): SQTIHQWPATLVQPVGSPLSLECTVEGTSNPNLYWYRQAAGRGLQLLFYSVGIGQISSEVPQNLSASRPQDRQFILSSKKLLLSDSGFYLCAWTAGGEKLFFGSGTQLSVL.

The chain joins TRBV19 to TRBJ2-1, with 9 bases aligning to TRBD2. The CDR3 runs 15 residues. Trimming at V came to 2 bases and at J to 7 bases, leaving 6 bases not matched to a gene. Germline CDR1 is LNHDA and CDR2 is SQIVND (reference sequence). DNA of the CDR3: TGTGCCAGTAGTATACTGACTAGCGGACCGAATGAGCAGTTCTTC. Translation gives CASSILTSGPNEQFF.